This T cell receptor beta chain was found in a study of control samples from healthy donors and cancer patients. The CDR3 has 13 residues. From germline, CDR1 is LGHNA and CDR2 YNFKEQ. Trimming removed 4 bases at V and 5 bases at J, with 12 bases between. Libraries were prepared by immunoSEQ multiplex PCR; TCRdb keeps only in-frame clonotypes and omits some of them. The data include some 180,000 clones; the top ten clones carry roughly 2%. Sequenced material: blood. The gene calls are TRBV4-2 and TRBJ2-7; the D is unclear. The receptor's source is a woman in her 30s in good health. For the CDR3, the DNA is TGTGCCAGCAGCCGGGAACCGGACGACGAGCAGTACTTC. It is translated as CASSREPDDEQYF.